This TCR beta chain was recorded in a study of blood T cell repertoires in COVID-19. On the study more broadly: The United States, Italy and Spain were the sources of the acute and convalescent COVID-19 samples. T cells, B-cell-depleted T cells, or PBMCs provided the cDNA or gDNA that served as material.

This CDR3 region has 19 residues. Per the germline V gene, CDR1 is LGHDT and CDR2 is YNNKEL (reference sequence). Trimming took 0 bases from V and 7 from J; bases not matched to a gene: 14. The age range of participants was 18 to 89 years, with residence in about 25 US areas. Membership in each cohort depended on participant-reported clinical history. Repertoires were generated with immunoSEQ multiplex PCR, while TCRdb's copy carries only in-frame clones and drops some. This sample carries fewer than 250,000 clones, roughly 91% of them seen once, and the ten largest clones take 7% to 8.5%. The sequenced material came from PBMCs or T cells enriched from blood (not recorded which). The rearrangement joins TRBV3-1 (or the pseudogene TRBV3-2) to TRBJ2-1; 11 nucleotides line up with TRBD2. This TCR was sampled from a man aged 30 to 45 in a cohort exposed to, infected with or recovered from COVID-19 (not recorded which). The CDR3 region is CASSQEDGTSGLQINEQFF. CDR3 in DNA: TGTGCCAGCAGCCAAGAGGACGGGACTAGCGGCCTCCAGATAAATGAGCAGTTCTTC.